These T cell receptor beta chains were read from a single sample in a study of regulatory T cells in long-lasting Graves disease. MiXCR, applied by TCRdb to the multiplex PCR reads, yields one record per CDR3 protein. The sample consists of roughly 500,000 distinct CDR3 sequences, 13% of them appearing once. The same sample was also studied in work on T cells in Graves' hyperthyroidism and ophthalmopathy.

Specimen: peripheral blood mononuclear cells (PBMCs), collected at new diagnosis, from a patient treated with antithyroid drugs. Receptors were obtained from a young man with Graves disease. Each CDR3 is given with its conserved first and last residue. D genes are given only for firm matches. Size is stated for part of the rows, as once, few or many counts, or as a class when the clone is expanded.

J gene	clone size	V gene	D gene	CDR3 DNA	CDR3 protein
TRBJ2-7	-	TRBV19	TRBD2	TGTGCCACCTCACCCCTAGCGGGAGGGCCTTACGAGCAGTACTTC	CATSPLAGGPYEQYF
TRBJ2-2	-	TRBV25-1	TRBD2	TGTACCAGCAGTGAAGGCGGGAGGACTCTGTTCCGGGAGCTGTTTTTT	CTSSEGGRTLFRELFF
TRBJ2-7	few	TRBV3-1	-	TGTGCCAGCAGCCAAGGTTACCGCTACGAGCAGTACTTC	CASSQGYRYEQYF
TRBJ1-1	many	TRBV20-1	-	TGCAGTGCTAGAGTCACGGGGCTGTGGGGAAGAAGGGACACTGAAGCTTTCTTT	CSARVTGLWGRRDTEAFF
TRBJ2-7	many	TRBV3-1	TRBD2	TGTGCCAGCAGCCGTCAAGCGGGAGTGACCTACGAGCAGTACTTC	CASSRQAGVTYEQYF
TRBJ1-4	many	TRBV19	TRBD1	TGTGCCAGTAGTCCAATATCCGGGACAGCAGAAAAACTGTTTTTT	CASSPISGTAEKLFF
TRBJ2-4	few	TRBV6-5	-	TGTGCCAGCAGTTACTTATCCGGGACCAAAAACATTCAGTACTTC	CASSYLSGTKNIQYF
TRBJ1-1	many	TRBV2	-	TGTGCCAGCAGCGGAGGGAAGGGCACTGAAGCTTTCTTT	CASSGGKGTEAFF
TRBJ1-3	-	TRBV6-2/TRBV6-3	-	TGTGCCAGCAGTTACTCGGGGGGGCAGGCTAGGAGCCGCTCTGGAAACACCATATATTTT	CASSYSGGQARSRSGNTIYF
TRBJ1-2	many	TRBV6-2/TRBV6-3	-	TGTGCCAGCAGCTACATACAGGGAGGGCATGGCTACACCTTC	CASSYIQGGHGYTF
TRBJ1-5	-	TRBV9	-	TGTGCCAGCAGCGTAGACGGGGGGCCTAATCAGCCCCAGCATTTT	CASSVDGGPNQPQHF
TRBJ1-4	-	TRBV20-1	-	TGCAGCGCCGCGACAGGCAGACCTGCAACTAATGAAAAACTGTTTTTT	CSAATGRPATNEKLFF
TRBJ1-2	many	TRBV10-3	-	TGTGCCCTCAGGGAGATCGATGGCTACACCTTC	CALREIDGYTF
TRBJ1-6	many	TRBV7-9	-	TGTGCCAGCAGCTTAGTCTCAGGCCTCTCCTATAATTCACCCCTCCACTTT	CASSLVSGLSYNSPLHF
TRBJ2-2	-	TRBV12-3/TRBV12-4	-	TGTGCCAGCAGTCCGTCGGGACCTACCACCGGGGAGCTGTTTTTT	CASSPSGPTTGELFF
TRBJ2-5	few	TRBV7-6	TRBD2	TGTGCCAGCAGCTTAAGAACCTTGCTAGCGGGAGGGAGGGGAGAGACCCAGTACTTC	CASSLRTLLAGGRGETQYF
TRBJ1-5	many	TRBV6-2/TRBV6-3	-	TGTGCCAGCAGTCGAAACCAGGGCTCCCCAAATCAGCCCCAGCATTTT	CASSRNQGSPNQPQHF
TRBJ2-7	many	TRBV20-1	-	TGCAGTGGGGTAGCGGAGTACGAGCAGTACTTC	CSGVAEYEQYF
TRBJ1-1	many	TRBV25-1	-	TGTGCCAGCAGTGAATATAGGGTTTCAGGGGAAGCTTTCTTT	CASSEYRVSGEAFF
TRBJ2-6	-	TRBV15	-	TGTGCCACCAGCAGAGGTCAGGGTCTTGGGGCCAACGTCCTGACTTTC	CATSRGQGLGANVLTF
TRBJ1-6	-	TRBV12-3/TRBV12-4	-	TGTGCCAGCAGGCCTAGGGAAGGGTTCGATAATTCACCCCTCCACTTT	CASRPREGFDNSPLHF
TRBJ2-2	-	TRBV7-9	-	TGTGCCAGCAGCTTAGACCCCGCCCTCGGGGAGCTGTTTTTT	CASSLDPALGELFF
TRBJ1-2	many	TRBV2	-	TGTGCCAGCAGTGAAGCATACAGCCCAAGCTATGGCTACACCTTC	CASSEAYSPSYGYTF
TRBJ2-3	-	TRBV11-3	-	TGTGCCAGCAGCTGGGGTAGCGCCACAGATACGCAGTATTTT	CASSWGSATDTQYF
TRBJ2-3	many	TRBV7-8	-	TGTGCCAGCAGCCTTCTTAGAATAGGCCGAAACGACAATCGGCTAAATACGCAGTATTTT	CASSLLRIGRNDNRLNTQYF
TRBJ2-7	many	TRBV20-1	-	TGCAGTGCTGGGACCGCCTACGAGCAGTACTTC	CSAGTAYEQYF
TRBJ1-1	few	TRBV5-5	-	TGTGCCAGCAGCCGGACCTATGAAGCTTTCTTT	CASSRTYEAFF
TRBJ2-3	-	TRBV27	TRBD1	TGTGCCAGCAGTTTATCGAAGGGGACAGGCGCCGCATTT	CASSLSKGTGAAF
TRBJ1-1	many	TRBV6-2/TRBV6-3	TRBD1	TGTGCCAGCAGTAGTCCCTCGGACAGGGAGGCTTTCTTT	CASSSPSDREAFF
TRBJ1-2	many	TRBV10-3	TRBD1	TGTGCCATCAGTGTCGAGGACAGGGCTGGCTATGGCTACACCTTC	CAISVEDRAGYGYTF
TRBJ2-2	-	TRBV9	-	TGTGCCAGCAGGCTACCGGGACATCCCGCGAACACCGGGGAGCTGTTTTTT	CASRLPGHPANTGELFF
TRBJ2-5	-	TRBV10-1	TRBD1	TGCGCCAGCAGTGAGGACAGGGTCCAAGAGACCCAGTACTTC	CASSEDRVQETQYF
TRBJ2-2	many	TRBV2	TRBD2	TGTGCCAGCAGTGAAGCAAGACTAGCGGGGGGTACCGGGGAGCTGTTTTTT	CASSEARLAGGTGELFF
TRBJ1-4	many	TRBV10-2	-	TGCGCCAGCAGCGTATCTCGGGGGGAAAAACTGTTTTTT	CASSVSRGEKLFF
TRBJ2-1	-	TRBV29-1	TRBD2	TGCAGCGAGGTTACTAGCGGGAGGGTGCAGCTCTTC	CSEVTSGRVQLF
TRBJ2-3	few	TRBV5-1	TRBD1	TGCGCCAGCAGCTTGGAGGGGGCGCGTGCAGATACGCAGTATTTT	CASSLEGARADTQYF
TRBJ2-3	many	TRBV7-6	TRBD2	TGTGCCAGCAGCTTAGAGGGACTAGCAAGCACAGATACGCAGTATTTT	CASSLEGLASTDTQYF
TRBJ1-1	few	TRBV7-6	-	TGTGCCAGCAGCTTAGGCGAGGACTCTAAAGCTTTCTTT	CASSLGEDSKAFF
TRBJ2-3	many	TRBV12-3/TRBV12-4	TRBD2	TGTGCCAGCAGTTTATCCCCCGGGGCGGGAGGACACACAGATACGCAGTATTTT	CASSLSPGAGGHTDTQYF
TRBJ1-2	few	TRBV25-1	-	TGTGCCAGCAGTGTGGGTGGGTTTGGCTACACCTTC	CASSVGGFGYTF
TRBJ1-1	many	TRBV13	-	TGTGCCAGCAGCTTATTACTTGGATCGAACACTGAAGCTTTCTTT	CASSLLLGSNTEAFF
TRBJ2-3	few	TRBV18	-	TGTGCCAGCTCACCCTTGACTAGATTGGGCACAGATACGCAGTATTTT	CASSPLTRLGTDTQYF
TRBJ2-5	many	TRBV3-1	-	TGTGCCAGCAGCCAAGGGCATGGGGAGACCCAGTACTTC	CASSQGHGETQYF
TRBJ1-1	many	TRBV9	-	TGTGCCAGCAGCGCTCGGGGGGCGAACACTGAAGCTTTCTTT	CASSARGANTEAFF
TRBJ2-3	-	TRBV30	TRBD1	TGTGCCTGGACCCGAGGACAGGGGGTCGGCACAGATACGCAGTATTTT	CAWTRGQGVGTDTQYF
TRBJ2-2	-	TRBV2	-	TGTGCCAGCAGCTTACCCCTTCTAGCGCTAGCGAACACCGGGGAGCTGTTTTTT	CASSLPLLALANTGELFF
TRBJ2-5	many	TRBV7-3	TRBD2	TGTGCCAGCAGCCCCCGGGGGGGAGTTCGAGAGACCCAGTACTTC	CASSPRGGVRETQYF
TRBJ1-2	many	TRBV6-5	-	TGTGCCAGCAGTTCCTCCTGGGGCTACACCTTC	CASSSSWGYTF
TRBJ2-7	-	TRBV5-1	TRBD1	TGCGCCAGCAGCGAGACAGGGGTGGCCTACGAGCAGTACTTC	CASSETGVAYEQYF
TRBJ2-3	-	TRBV2	-	TGTGCCAGCAGTGAGTTTACCACTAGCACAGATACGCAGTATTTT	CASSEFTTSTDTQYF
TRBJ2-7	many	TRBV29-1	-	TGCAGCCCTGAAGGGAGCTACGAGCAGTACTTC	CSPEGSYEQYF